This T cell receptor (beta chain) stems from a study of blood T cell repertoires in COVID-19. Looking at the study overall: Samples representing acute and convalescent COVID-19 were sourced from the United States, Italy and Spain. In each case, the material was cDNA or gDNA derived from T cells, B-cell-depleted T cells, or PBMCs.

About this clone: A junction end diverges from the germline sequence, so it may reflect a read error.

CDR1 is SEHNR and CDR2 is FQNEAQ in the germline V gene (reference sequence). The CDR3 has 15 residues. Source study methods: It was from reference gene primer amplification that nucleated cell counts were estimated. The data were produced by immunoSEQ multiplex PCR, yet TCRdb's version contains in-frame clones alone and is incomplete. For V, J and clone size, that table is used; D and trimming come from the DNA. The data contain roughly 380,000 clones, about 91% of them singletons. Patients at the Seattle site were enrolled during active infection and followed longitudinally. V usage is TRBV7-9 and J usage is TRBJ2-7; 8 bases line up with TRBD2. The sample consisted of peripheral blood. This TCR was recovered from a middle-aged woman with COVID-19, enrolled during active disease. The CDR3 reads CVSSLEGTSFFEQYF. Written as DNA, the CDR3 is TGTGTCAGCAGCTTAGAAGGGACTAGTTTTTTCGAGCAGTACTTC.